This entry is about one T cell receptor beta chain. Its antigen remains unidentified. Genomic DNA was the PCR template. Multiplex PCR with 30 forward and 13 reverse primers amplified the TCR beta CDR3. TCRdb fed the multiplex PCR reads into MiXCR, producing one record per CDR3 protein. The table records 280,000 or so distinct CDR3 sequences, approximately 50% of them present only once. This sample was taken from a study of type 1 and type 2 diabetes patients. Overall study context: Samples came from type 1 diabetic, type 2 diabetic or nondiabetic people, recruited in China. General study points: Some T1D-only expanded clones might appear in more T2D or control samples.

The sequencing input was peripheral blood mononuclear cells (PBMCs). The receptor was derived from a man aged 18 to 30 with type 2 diabetes.

DNA for the CDR3: TGTGCCAGCAGGTCGGGGACGGTAAATTCACCCCTCCACTTT. Translating gives CASRSGTVNSPLHF. V gene TRBV25-1 combines with J gene TRBJ1-6; possible D gene TRBD1, 5 bases. CDR3 length: 14 amino acids. Germline V gene lookup returns CDR1 MGHDK and CDR2 SYGVNS. The V end lost 6 bases, the J end lost 7 bases, and 13 bases lay between the germline ends.